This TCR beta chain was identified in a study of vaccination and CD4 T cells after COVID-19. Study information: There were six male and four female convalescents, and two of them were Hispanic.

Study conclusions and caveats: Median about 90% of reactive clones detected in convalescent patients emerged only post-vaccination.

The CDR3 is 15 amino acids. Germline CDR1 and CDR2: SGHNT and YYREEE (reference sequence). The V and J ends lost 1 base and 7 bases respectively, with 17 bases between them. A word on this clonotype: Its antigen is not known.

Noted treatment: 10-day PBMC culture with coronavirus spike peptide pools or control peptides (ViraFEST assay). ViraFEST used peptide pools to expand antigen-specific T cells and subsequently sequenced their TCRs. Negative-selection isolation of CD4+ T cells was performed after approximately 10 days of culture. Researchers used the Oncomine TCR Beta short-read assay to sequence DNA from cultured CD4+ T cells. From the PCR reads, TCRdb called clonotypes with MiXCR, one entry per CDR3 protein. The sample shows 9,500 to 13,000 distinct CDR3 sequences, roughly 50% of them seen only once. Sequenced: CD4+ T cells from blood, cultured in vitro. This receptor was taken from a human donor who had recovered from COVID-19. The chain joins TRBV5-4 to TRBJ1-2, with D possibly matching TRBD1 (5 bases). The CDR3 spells CASSLPRGGGGGYTF. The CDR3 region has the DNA TGTGCCAGCAGCTTGCCCCGGGGGGGAGGTGGTGGCTACACCTTC.